This T cell receptor (beta chain) is drawn from a study of blood T cell repertoires in COVID-19. Study overall: Nucleic acid was either cDNA or gDNA, and it came from T cells, B-cell-depleted T cells, or PBMCs.

V trimming: 3 bases; J trimming: 0 bases; junction bases outside the gene matches: 3. The CDR3 has 14 residues. CDR1 is SGHRS, CDR2 YFSETQ, per germline. As handled by the study authors: Reference gene primers were amplified, and this amplification served to estimate nucleated cell counts. The assay was immunoSEQ multiplex PCR, and TCRdb's table has in-frame clones only and misses some. V and J calls and clone size come straight from that table; D and trimming were deduced from the DNA. The sample yields about 250,000 clones, around 80% seen once. The gene calls are TRBV5-1 and TRBJ2-7; TRBD1 agrees at 7 bases. Sequencing input: peripheral blood. The sequence derives from a man in his forties with active or convalescent COVID-19. As DNA, the CDR3 is TGCGCCAGCAGCTCGACAGGGAGCTCCTACGAGCAGTACTTC. Its protein product is CASSSTGSSYEQYF.